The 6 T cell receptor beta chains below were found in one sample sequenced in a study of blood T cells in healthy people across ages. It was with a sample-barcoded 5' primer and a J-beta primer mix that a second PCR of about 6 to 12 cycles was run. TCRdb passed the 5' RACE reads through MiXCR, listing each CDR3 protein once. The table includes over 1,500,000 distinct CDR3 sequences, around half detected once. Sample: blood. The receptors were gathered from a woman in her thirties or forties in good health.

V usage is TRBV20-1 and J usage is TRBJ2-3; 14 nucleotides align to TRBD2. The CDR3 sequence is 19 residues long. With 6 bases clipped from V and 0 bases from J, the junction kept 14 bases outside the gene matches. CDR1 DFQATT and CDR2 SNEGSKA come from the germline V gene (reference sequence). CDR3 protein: CSAATGLAGVRTSTDTQYF. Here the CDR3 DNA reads TGCAGTGCAGCAACGGGACTAGCGGGGGTCCGTACTAGCACAGATACGCAGTATTTT.

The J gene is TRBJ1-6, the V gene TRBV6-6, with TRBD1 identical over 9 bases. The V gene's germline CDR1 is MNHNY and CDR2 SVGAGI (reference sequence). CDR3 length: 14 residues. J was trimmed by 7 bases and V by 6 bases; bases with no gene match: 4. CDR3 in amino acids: CASRYRGLNSPLHF. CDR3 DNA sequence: TGTGCCAGCAGGTACAGGGGGCTCAATTCACCCCTCCACTTT.

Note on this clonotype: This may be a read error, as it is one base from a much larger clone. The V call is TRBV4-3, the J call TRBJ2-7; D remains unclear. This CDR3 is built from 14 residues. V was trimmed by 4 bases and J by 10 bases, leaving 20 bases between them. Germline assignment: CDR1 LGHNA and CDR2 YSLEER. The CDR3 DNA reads TGCGCCAGCAGCCTGAATGGGGTCAGAGAGGCCCAGTACTTC. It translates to CASSLNGVREAQYF.

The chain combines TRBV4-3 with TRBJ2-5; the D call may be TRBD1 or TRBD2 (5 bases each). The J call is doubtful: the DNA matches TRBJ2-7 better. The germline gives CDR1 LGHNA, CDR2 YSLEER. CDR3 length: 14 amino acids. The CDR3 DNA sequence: TGCGCCAGCAGCCAAGAGTGGGGGTCCTACGAGCAGTACTTC. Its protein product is CASSQEWGSYEQYF.

The CDR3 DNA reads TGCAGCGTTGCGAATGGACAGGAGGGGAGCTACGAGCAGTACTTC. As protein: CSVANGQEGSYEQYF. V is TRBV29-1 and J is TRBJ2-4; the D gene is possibly TRBD1 (7 bases). With the DNA end fitting TRBJ2-7 better, the J assignment may be wrong. Germline CDR1 reads SQVTM; CDR2 reads ANQGSEA. The CDR3 has 15 residues.

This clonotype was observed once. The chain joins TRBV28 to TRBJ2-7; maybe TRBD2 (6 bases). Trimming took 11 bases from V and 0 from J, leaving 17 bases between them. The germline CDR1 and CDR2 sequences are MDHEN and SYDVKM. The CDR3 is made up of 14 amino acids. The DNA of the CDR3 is TGTGCCGGGGCCGGCGGGGTCTCCTCCTACGAGCAGTACTTC. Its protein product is CAGAGGVSSYEQYF.